The sequence of this TCR beta chain was determined in a study of T cells in Graves' hyperthyroidism and ophthalmopathy. Study summary: Staff took peripheral blood when the initial diagnosis was made, before any treatment began.

Comment on this clonotype: The antigen is undetermined.

The study, taken as a whole, reports: Ophthalmopathy was separated from stable hyperthyroidism by a 13 V-J model.

Researchers amplified the TCR beta CDR3 regions from RNA transcripts. Carried out on the TCR CDR3, a first-round RT-PCR used the HTBI primer set. One entry per CDR3 protein results from TCRdb running MiXCR on the multiplex PCR reads. The sample carries 600,000 or so distinct CDR3 sequences, 16% recorded once. The germline CDR1 and CDR2 sequences are MNHEY and SMNVEV (reference sequence). V lost 8 bases and J 10 bases, leaving 21 bases between the germline ends. This CDR3 has 14 residues. Stable disease denoted Graves' hyperthyroidism without ophthalmopathy progression within 18 months. The sequence was obtained from a woman younger than 45 with Graves' hyperthyroidism. The gene calls are TRBV27 and TRBJ2-1, with D possibly matching TRBD1 (6 bases). The sequencing sample was made of blood. CDR3 loop: CASSASTGRNEQFF. In DNA form, the CDR3 reads TGTGCCAGCTCTGCGTCGACAGGTCGGAACGAGCAGTTCTTC.